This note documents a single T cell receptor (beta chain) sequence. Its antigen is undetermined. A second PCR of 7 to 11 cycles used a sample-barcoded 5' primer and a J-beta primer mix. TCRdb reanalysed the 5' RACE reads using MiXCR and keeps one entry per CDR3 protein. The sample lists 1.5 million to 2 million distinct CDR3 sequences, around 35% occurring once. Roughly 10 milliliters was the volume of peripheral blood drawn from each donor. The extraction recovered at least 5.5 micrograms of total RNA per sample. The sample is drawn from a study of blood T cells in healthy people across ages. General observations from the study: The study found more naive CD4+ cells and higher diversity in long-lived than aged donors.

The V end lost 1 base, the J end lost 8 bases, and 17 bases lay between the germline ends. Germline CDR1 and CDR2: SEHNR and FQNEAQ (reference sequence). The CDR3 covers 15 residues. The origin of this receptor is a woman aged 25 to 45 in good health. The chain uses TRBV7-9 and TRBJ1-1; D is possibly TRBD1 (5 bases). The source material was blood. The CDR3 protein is CASSLEAAQGDEAFF. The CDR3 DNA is TGTGCCAGCAGCTTAGAGGCCGCCCAAGGGGACGAAGCTTTCTTT.